This T cell receptor (beta chain) originates from a study of T cell responses to AZD1222 COVID-19 vaccine. The study, taken as a whole, reports: The repertoires were collected only after the peak T cell response. Baseline antibody screening turned up just a handful of seropositive AZD1222 recipients.

Second-dose intervals near 4 or 12 weeks were combined. Comments on this clone: Its antigen is unidentified.

The CDR3 has 14 amino acids. The J segment lost 9 bases and the V segment lost 4 bases, leaving 12 bases of the junction unmatched. Looked up from germline, CDR1 is SGHNT and CDR2 is YYREEE (reference sequence). Sequenced by immunoSEQ multiplex PCR; TCRdb stores in-frame clones only, minus some. The sample lists about 46,000 clones, 70% to 90% occurring once. The chain couples TRBV5-4 to TRBJ2-5, with 7 bases lining up with TRBD2. This sequence was found in an adult who received the AZD1222 COVID-19 vaccine. Sequenced here: peripheral blood, sampled 28 days after the second AZD1222 dose. In nucleotides, the CDR3 is TGTGCCAGCAGCCGGAGCGGGATCTTCCAAGCCCAGTACTTC. Amino acid sequence: CASSRSGIFQAQYF.